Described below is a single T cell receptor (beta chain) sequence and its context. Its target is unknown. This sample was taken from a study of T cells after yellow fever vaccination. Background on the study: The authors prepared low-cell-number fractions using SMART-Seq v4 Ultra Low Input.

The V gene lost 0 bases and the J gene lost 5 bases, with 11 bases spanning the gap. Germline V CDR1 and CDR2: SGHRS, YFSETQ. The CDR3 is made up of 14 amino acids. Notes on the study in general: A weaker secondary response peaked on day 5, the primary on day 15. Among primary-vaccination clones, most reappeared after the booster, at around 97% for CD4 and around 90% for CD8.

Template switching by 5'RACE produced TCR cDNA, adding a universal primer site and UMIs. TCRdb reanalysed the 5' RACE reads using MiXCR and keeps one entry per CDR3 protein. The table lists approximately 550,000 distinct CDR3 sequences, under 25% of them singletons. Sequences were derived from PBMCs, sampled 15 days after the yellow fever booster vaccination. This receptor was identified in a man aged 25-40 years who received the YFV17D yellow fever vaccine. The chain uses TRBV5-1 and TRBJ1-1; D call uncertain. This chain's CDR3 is CASSLESGGTEAFF. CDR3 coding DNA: TGCGCCAGCAGCTTGGAATCCGGTGGGACTGAAGCTTTCTTT. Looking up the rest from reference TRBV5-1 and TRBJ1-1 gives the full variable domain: KAGVTQTPRYLIKTRGQQVTLSCSPISGHRSVSWYQQTPGQGLQFLFEYFSETQRNKGNFPGRFSGRQFSNSRSEMNVSTLELGDSALYLCASSLESGGTEAFFGQGTRLTVV.